The source of this T cell receptor beta chain is a study of cytomegalovirus exposure and HLA in healthy donors (dated by TCRdb to about 2017). At the level of the whole study: According to a later analysis, one platform produced both the 110 or so validation repertoires and the 666 repertoires of the first cohort. High-throughput TCR immunosequencing, statistical association of individual TCRs with disease status, and machine learning were combined to predict cytomegalovirus infection status. The study was designed to test whether signatures of past pathogen exposure could be identified by cataloging public T cell receptors. Along with the roughly 670-subject first cohort, a separate validation cohort of over a hundred different subjects was used. General findings and caveats noted by the study authors: According to the authors, the approach could potentially be generalized to other disease states and immunological phenotypes. In vitro tests confirmed that three of the cytomegalovirus-associated TCR beta chains recognize cytomegalovirus antigens. In the study, about 150 TCR beta chains were listed as associated with cytomegalovirus. Across donors, most TCR sequences were observed very rarely, whereas some public TCRs were present in many individuals. A later analysis found that TCRs clustered in the first cohort also tended to co-occur in the approximately 120 validation repertoires, with approximately 95% of cluster scores above 0. The classifier was reported to diagnose cytomegalovirus status with high specificity and sensitivity in both the original cohort and the validation cohort. A later analysis lacked HLA typing for the validation cohort, so it scored co-occurrence in that cohort across all 110 or so repertoires.

The CDR3, from cysteine to phenylalanine, totals 14 residues. The entry retains the CDR3 DNA only, 42 bases that are in frame from base 1. CDR1 and CDR2, per the germline V gene (reference sequence), are MNHEY and SMNVEV. Germline trimming amounts to 6 bases on V and 0 bases on J, with 2 as the count of junction bases outside the gene matches. Library creation used the immunoSEQ multiplex PCR assay. The original pipeline was this. A statistical classification framework was built for diagnosing cytomegalovirus status from the catalog of TCR beta chain sequences. Drawn from immuneACCESS, this table holds only the in-frame rearrangements with V and J called that TCRdb kept. Clones are partly lost; checked studies trace under half to an unresolved V gene and leave the rest unexplained. V, J and clone size reflect that table, while D and trimming were determined from the DNA. The sample table shows 200,000 to 250,000 clones, and 75% to 90% are seen once. The ten largest account for 5.5% to 7% of the sample.

The donors belonged to the validation cohort of approximately 130 subjects, which was separate from the roughly 670-subject first cohort. Of note for this clone: Its antigen is still unknown. The record has no base qualities; no much larger clone is one base away.

The sample taken for sequencing was PBMCs. The chain is encoded by TRBV27 joined to TRBJ2-1; TRBD2 aligns with 7 central bases. The clonotype was recovered from a woman between 18 and 29 years old in good health and CMV-seronegative. At the DNA level, the sequence is TGTGCCAGCAGCGGGGGGTACTCCTACAATGAGCAGTTCTTC. Its protein reads: CASSGGYSYNEQFF.